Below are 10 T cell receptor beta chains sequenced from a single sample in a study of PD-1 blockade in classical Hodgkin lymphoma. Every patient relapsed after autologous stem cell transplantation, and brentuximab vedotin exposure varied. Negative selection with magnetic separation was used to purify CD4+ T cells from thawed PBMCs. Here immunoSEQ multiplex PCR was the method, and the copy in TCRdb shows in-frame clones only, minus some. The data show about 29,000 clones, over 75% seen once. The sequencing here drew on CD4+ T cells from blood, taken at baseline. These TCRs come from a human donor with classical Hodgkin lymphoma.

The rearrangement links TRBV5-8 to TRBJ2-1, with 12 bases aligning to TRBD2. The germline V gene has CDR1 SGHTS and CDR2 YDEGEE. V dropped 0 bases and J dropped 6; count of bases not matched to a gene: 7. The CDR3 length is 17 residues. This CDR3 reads CASSLGLTSGSLNEQFF. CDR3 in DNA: TGTGCCAGCAGCTTGGGCCTGACTAGCGGGAGCCTCAATGAGCAGTTCTTC.

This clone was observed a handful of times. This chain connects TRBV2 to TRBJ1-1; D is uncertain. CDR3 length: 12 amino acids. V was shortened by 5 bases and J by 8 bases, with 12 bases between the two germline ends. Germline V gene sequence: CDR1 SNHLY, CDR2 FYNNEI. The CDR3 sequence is CASSLTPAEAFF. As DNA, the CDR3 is TGTGCCAGCAGTTTGACCCCCGCGGAAGCTTTCTTT.

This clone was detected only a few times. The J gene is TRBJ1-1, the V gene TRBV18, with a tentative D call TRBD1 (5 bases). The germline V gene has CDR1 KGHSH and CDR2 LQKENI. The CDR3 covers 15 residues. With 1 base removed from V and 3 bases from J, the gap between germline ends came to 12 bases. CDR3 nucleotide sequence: TGTGCCAGCTCACCACGAGCCGGGACTGACACTGAAGCTTTCTTT. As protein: CASSPRAGTDTEAFF.

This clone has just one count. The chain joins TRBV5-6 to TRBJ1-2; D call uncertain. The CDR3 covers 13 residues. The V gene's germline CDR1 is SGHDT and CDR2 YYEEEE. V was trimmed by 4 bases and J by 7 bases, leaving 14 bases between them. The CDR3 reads CASSPLESRGYTF. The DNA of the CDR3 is TGTGCCAGCAGCCCATTGGAGTCTCGTGGCTACACCTTC.

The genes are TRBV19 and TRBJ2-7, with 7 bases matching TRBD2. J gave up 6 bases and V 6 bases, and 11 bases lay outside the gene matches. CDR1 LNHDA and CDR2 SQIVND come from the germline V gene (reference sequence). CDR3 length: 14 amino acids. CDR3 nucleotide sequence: TGTGCCAGTAGCATGGGACGCTCGGGAGGCGAGCAGTACTTC. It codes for CASSMGRSGGEQYF.

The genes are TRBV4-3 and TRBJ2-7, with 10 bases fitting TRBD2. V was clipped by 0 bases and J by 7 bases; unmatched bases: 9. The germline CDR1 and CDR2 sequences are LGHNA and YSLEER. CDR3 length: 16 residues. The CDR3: CASSQDLKRGGQEQYF. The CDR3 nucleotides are TGCGCCAGCAGCCAAGATCTTAAGCGGGGGGGACAAGAGCAGTACTTC.

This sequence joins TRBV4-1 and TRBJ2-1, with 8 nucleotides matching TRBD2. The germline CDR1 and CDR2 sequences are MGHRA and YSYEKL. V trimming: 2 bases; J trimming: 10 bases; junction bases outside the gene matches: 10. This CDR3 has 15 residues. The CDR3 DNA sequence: TGCGCCAGCAGCCAACGGGAGCGGGAGAGGCGGGAGCAGTTCTTC. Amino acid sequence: CASSQRERERREQFF.

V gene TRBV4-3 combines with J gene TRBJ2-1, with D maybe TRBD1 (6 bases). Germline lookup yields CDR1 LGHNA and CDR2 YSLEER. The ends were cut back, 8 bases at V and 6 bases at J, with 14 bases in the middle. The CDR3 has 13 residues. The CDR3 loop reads CASRKTGRNEQFF. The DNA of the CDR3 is TGCGCCAGCCGTAAAACAGGGCGCAATGAGCAGTTCTTC.

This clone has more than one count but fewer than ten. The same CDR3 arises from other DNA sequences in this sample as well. The CDR3 region has the DNA TGCAGTGCTAGAGGCGGCTACGAGCAGTACTTC. Translating gives CSARGGYEQYF. J is TRBJ2-7 and V is TRBV20-1, with D hard to call. This CDR3 has 11 residues. V was clipped by 1 base and J by 3 bases, with 4 bases between them. The germline CDR1 and CDR2 sequences are DFQATT and SNEGSKA (reference sequence).

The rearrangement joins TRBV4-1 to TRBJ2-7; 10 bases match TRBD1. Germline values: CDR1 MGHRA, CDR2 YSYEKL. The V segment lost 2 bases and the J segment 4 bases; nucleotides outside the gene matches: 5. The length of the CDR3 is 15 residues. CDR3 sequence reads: CASSQRGQGNYEQYF. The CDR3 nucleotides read TGCGCCAGCAGCCAAAGGGGACAGGGGAATTACGAGCAGTACTTC.